These 17 T cell receptor beta chains originate from one sample sequenced in a study of neurological immune-mediated disorders. TCRdb redid the calling of the 5' RACE reads with MiXCR, one entry per CDR3 protein. The data show around 94,000 distinct CDR3 sequences, with roughly 3.5% seen just once and roughly 6% held by the top ten. Sequencing was carried out using PBMCs. These receptor sequences come from a young woman with multiple sclerosis.

This clonotype occurred many times. V and J are TRBV10-3 and TRBJ1-2; D not certain. Trimming removed 2 bases from V and 0 bases from J, with 13 bases in between. Germline CDR1 reads ENHRY; CDR2 reads SYGVKD. This CDR3 is 16 amino acids long. DNA for the CDR3: TGTGCCATCAGTGAGACCTATTACCAGGCTAACTATGGCTACACCTTC. Translating gives CAISETYYQANYGYTF.

The chain recombines TRBV7-9 with TRBJ1-2; TRBD1 might be the D (5 bases). Deletions cut 5 bases from V and 5 bases from J, with 18 bases between. The CDR3 consists of 15 residues. Germline lookup yields CDR1 SEHNR and CDR2 FQNEAQ (reference sequence). The CDR3 DNA sequence: TGTGCCAGCAGCCCCATCGGGGGGGGATGGTATGGCTACACCTTC. It encodes CASSPIGGGWYGYTF.

This clonotype was observed at least ten times. This chain links TRBV12-3 or TRBV12-4 with TRBJ2-7; tentatively, D is TRBD1 (5 bases). With 6 bases removed from V and 0 bases from J, the gap between germline ends came to 12 bases. This CDR3 has 14 amino acids. The CDR3 loop reads CASRPRQSSYEQYF. In nucleotides, the CDR3 is TGTGCCAGCAGGCCTAGACAGAGCTCCTACGAGCAGTACTTC.

This clonotype was recorded at least ten times. The V call is TRBV9, the J call TRBJ1-1; D is possibly TRBD1 (5 bases). Germline V CDR1 and CDR2: SGDLS, YYNGEE. Trimming shortened V by 2 bases and J by 3 bases, and 11 bases separated the two germline ends. The CDR3 is 14 amino acids. The CDR3 coding sequence is TGTGCCAGCAGCGTCAGGGTTGGGGACACTGAAGCTTTCTTT. This sequence encodes CASSVRVGDTEAFF.

This clonotype has at least ten counts. CDR3 in DNA: TGTGCCAGCAGCAAGGGACAGGGAGGAGAGACCCAGTACTTC. This encodes CASSKGQGGETQYF. V usage is TRBV7-9 and J usage is TRBJ2-5, with 9 nucleotides matching TRBD1. The ends lost 5 bases at V and 4 bases at J; junction bases unmatched: 5. The V gene's germline CDR1 is SEHNR and CDR2 FQNEAQ (reference sequence). There are 14 residues in the CDR3.

In its sample, this clonotype was seen many times. This rearrangement joins TRBV5-1 to TRBJ2-7; D is uncertain. Germline CDR1 is SGHRS and CDR2 is YFSETQ. The CDR3 consists of 13 residues. V was cut by 4 bases and J by 2 bases, with 10 bases left in between. CDR3 nucleotide sequence: TGCGCCAGCAGCCTGAGAGAGACCTACGAGCAGTACTTC. Its translation is CASSLRETYEQYF.

This clonotype was seen many times. This chain links TRBV5-1 with TRBJ1-6; 7 nucleotides agree with TRBD1. CDR3 length: 17 residues. The trim removed 4 bases at V and 0 bases at J, leaving 7 bases unmatched. Per germline, CDR1 SGHRS and CDR2 YFSETQ. The CDR3 region has the DNA TGCGCCAGCAGCGGGGGACAGCCGAGCTCCTATAATTCACCCCTCCACTTT. Encoded protein: CASSGGQPSSYNSPLHF.

This clonotype was detected ten times or more. V gene TRBV18 combines with J gene TRBJ2-7, with TRBD1 as a possible D gene (5 bases). Per the germline V gene, CDR1 is KGHSH and CDR2 is LQKENI. V lost 2 bases, J lost 4 bases, and 9 bases lay in between. This CDR3 spans 13 amino acids. The CDR3 nucleotides read TGTGCCAGCTCACCAGGGGCAGGGTACGAGCAGTACTTC. It translates to CASSPGAGYEQYF.

This clonotype occurred many times. The chain recombines TRBV30 with TRBJ1-1, with 8 positions matching TRBD1. There are 9 residues in the CDR3. V gave up 8 bases and J gave up 11 bases; unmatched junction bases: 4. The germline CDR1 and CDR2 sequences are GTSNPN and SVGIG (reference sequence). Written as DNA, the CDR3 is TGTGCCGGACAGGGTTTGGCTTTCTTT. It translates to CAGQGLAFF.

This clonotype was detected ten times or more. The rearrangement links TRBV11-2 to TRBJ2-2, with no clear D. Germline CDR1 is SGHAT and CDR2 is FQNNGV. This CDR3 contains 13 residues. V was pared by 1 base and J by 3 bases, with 3 bases between. The DNA of the CDR3 is TGTGCCAGCAGCTTAGGTCACACCGGGGAGCTGTTTTTT. It codes for CASSLGHTGELFF.

In DNA, the CDR3 is TGTGCCTGGAGTGCTTTACCTCTCGGGGGCACTGAAGCTTTCTTT. Its translation is CAWSALPLGGTEAFF. The chain uses TRBV30 and TRBJ1-1; a weak D match, TRBD1 (5 bases). Germline lookup yields CDR1 GTSNPN and CDR2 SVGIG (reference sequence). This CDR3 has 15 residues. The V gene lost 1 base and the J gene lost 4 bases, with 16 bases spanning the gap.

About this clonotype itself: Germline is not matched at one junction end, which may reflect a read error. The V call is TRBV20-1, the J call TRBJ1-2, with 10 nucleotides matching TRBD1. Germline loops: CDR1 DFQATT, CDR2 SNEGSKA (reference sequence). This CDR3 is 13 amino acids long. In DNA form, the CDR3 reads TGCAGTGCTAGAGGCCCCTCGGGACAGGGGTGGCCCTTC. Translation gives CSARGPSGQGWPF.

At least ten counts were recorded for this clonotype. The chain is built from TRBV15 and TRBJ1-4, with a weak D call TRBD1 (5 bases). CDR1 and CDR2 from the germline V gene are LNHNV and YYDKDF (reference sequence). This CDR3 comprises 16 residues. V was clipped by 0 bases and J by 5 bases, with 13 bases between them. The CDR3 DNA sequence: TGTGCCACCAGCAGAGATCGGGCAGGGTCAAATGAAAAACTGTTTTTT. Translation gives CATSRDRAGSNEKLFF.

Details on this clonotype: This may be a read error, as it is one base from a much larger clone. This sequence joins TRBV20-1 and TRBJ2-3, with a tentative D call TRBD1 (6 bases). Germline CDR1 is DFQATT and CDR2 is SNEGSKA (reference sequence). This CDR3 has 14 amino acids. The germline V and J ends were trimmed by 7 bases and 0 bases, with 14 bases remaining between them. The CDR3 DNA is TGCAGTGTCTTCGAAGGGGGAAGCACAGATACGCAGTATTTT. It encodes CSVFEGGSTDTQYF.

This clonotype was recorded many times. This chain uses TRBV5-1 with TRBJ2-7; 7 nucleotides match TRBD1. Looked up from germline, CDR1 is SGHRS and CDR2 is YFSETQ. This CDR3 has 14 residues. V shed 7 bases, J shed 1 base, and the junction held 8 bases outside the gene matches. The chain's CDR3 is CASSPTGVSYEQYF. The CDR3 DNA reads TGCGCCAGCTCGCCCACAGGGGTATCCTACGAGCAGTACTTC.

In this sample, this clonotype turned up many times. The chain carries TRBV7-2 and TRBJ2-5; a possible D gene is TRBD2 (6 bases). V was shortened by 5 bases and J by 7 bases, with 17 bases between the two germline ends. Germline values: CDR1 SGHTA, CDR2 FQGNSA. The CDR3 has 14 amino acids. This chain's CDR3 is CASSPQAGSSTQYF. The CDR3 DNA reads TGTGCCAGCAGCCCCCAAGCGGGTTCGTCGACCCAGTACTTC. The full variable domain, rest sourced from reference TRBV7-2 and TRBJ2-5, is GAGVSQSPSNKVTEKGKDVELRCDPISGHTALYWYRQSLGQGLEFLIYFQGNSAPDKSGLPSDRFSAERTGGSVSTLTIQRTQQEDSAVYLCASSPQAGSSTQYFGPGTRLLVL.

This clonotype was recorded many times. The chain combines TRBV28 with TRBJ2-5; D may match TRBD1 or TRBD2 (5 bases each). Germline V gene lookup returns CDR1 MDHEN and CDR2 SYDVKM. Trimming took off 5 bases at V and 2 bases at J, with 18 bases between the two ends. The CDR3 contains 16 residues. CDR3 in amino acids: CASSRGRGAQQETQYF. As DNA, the CDR3 is TGTGCCAGCAGTCGGGGACGGGGAGCCCAGCAAGAGACCCAGTACTTC.